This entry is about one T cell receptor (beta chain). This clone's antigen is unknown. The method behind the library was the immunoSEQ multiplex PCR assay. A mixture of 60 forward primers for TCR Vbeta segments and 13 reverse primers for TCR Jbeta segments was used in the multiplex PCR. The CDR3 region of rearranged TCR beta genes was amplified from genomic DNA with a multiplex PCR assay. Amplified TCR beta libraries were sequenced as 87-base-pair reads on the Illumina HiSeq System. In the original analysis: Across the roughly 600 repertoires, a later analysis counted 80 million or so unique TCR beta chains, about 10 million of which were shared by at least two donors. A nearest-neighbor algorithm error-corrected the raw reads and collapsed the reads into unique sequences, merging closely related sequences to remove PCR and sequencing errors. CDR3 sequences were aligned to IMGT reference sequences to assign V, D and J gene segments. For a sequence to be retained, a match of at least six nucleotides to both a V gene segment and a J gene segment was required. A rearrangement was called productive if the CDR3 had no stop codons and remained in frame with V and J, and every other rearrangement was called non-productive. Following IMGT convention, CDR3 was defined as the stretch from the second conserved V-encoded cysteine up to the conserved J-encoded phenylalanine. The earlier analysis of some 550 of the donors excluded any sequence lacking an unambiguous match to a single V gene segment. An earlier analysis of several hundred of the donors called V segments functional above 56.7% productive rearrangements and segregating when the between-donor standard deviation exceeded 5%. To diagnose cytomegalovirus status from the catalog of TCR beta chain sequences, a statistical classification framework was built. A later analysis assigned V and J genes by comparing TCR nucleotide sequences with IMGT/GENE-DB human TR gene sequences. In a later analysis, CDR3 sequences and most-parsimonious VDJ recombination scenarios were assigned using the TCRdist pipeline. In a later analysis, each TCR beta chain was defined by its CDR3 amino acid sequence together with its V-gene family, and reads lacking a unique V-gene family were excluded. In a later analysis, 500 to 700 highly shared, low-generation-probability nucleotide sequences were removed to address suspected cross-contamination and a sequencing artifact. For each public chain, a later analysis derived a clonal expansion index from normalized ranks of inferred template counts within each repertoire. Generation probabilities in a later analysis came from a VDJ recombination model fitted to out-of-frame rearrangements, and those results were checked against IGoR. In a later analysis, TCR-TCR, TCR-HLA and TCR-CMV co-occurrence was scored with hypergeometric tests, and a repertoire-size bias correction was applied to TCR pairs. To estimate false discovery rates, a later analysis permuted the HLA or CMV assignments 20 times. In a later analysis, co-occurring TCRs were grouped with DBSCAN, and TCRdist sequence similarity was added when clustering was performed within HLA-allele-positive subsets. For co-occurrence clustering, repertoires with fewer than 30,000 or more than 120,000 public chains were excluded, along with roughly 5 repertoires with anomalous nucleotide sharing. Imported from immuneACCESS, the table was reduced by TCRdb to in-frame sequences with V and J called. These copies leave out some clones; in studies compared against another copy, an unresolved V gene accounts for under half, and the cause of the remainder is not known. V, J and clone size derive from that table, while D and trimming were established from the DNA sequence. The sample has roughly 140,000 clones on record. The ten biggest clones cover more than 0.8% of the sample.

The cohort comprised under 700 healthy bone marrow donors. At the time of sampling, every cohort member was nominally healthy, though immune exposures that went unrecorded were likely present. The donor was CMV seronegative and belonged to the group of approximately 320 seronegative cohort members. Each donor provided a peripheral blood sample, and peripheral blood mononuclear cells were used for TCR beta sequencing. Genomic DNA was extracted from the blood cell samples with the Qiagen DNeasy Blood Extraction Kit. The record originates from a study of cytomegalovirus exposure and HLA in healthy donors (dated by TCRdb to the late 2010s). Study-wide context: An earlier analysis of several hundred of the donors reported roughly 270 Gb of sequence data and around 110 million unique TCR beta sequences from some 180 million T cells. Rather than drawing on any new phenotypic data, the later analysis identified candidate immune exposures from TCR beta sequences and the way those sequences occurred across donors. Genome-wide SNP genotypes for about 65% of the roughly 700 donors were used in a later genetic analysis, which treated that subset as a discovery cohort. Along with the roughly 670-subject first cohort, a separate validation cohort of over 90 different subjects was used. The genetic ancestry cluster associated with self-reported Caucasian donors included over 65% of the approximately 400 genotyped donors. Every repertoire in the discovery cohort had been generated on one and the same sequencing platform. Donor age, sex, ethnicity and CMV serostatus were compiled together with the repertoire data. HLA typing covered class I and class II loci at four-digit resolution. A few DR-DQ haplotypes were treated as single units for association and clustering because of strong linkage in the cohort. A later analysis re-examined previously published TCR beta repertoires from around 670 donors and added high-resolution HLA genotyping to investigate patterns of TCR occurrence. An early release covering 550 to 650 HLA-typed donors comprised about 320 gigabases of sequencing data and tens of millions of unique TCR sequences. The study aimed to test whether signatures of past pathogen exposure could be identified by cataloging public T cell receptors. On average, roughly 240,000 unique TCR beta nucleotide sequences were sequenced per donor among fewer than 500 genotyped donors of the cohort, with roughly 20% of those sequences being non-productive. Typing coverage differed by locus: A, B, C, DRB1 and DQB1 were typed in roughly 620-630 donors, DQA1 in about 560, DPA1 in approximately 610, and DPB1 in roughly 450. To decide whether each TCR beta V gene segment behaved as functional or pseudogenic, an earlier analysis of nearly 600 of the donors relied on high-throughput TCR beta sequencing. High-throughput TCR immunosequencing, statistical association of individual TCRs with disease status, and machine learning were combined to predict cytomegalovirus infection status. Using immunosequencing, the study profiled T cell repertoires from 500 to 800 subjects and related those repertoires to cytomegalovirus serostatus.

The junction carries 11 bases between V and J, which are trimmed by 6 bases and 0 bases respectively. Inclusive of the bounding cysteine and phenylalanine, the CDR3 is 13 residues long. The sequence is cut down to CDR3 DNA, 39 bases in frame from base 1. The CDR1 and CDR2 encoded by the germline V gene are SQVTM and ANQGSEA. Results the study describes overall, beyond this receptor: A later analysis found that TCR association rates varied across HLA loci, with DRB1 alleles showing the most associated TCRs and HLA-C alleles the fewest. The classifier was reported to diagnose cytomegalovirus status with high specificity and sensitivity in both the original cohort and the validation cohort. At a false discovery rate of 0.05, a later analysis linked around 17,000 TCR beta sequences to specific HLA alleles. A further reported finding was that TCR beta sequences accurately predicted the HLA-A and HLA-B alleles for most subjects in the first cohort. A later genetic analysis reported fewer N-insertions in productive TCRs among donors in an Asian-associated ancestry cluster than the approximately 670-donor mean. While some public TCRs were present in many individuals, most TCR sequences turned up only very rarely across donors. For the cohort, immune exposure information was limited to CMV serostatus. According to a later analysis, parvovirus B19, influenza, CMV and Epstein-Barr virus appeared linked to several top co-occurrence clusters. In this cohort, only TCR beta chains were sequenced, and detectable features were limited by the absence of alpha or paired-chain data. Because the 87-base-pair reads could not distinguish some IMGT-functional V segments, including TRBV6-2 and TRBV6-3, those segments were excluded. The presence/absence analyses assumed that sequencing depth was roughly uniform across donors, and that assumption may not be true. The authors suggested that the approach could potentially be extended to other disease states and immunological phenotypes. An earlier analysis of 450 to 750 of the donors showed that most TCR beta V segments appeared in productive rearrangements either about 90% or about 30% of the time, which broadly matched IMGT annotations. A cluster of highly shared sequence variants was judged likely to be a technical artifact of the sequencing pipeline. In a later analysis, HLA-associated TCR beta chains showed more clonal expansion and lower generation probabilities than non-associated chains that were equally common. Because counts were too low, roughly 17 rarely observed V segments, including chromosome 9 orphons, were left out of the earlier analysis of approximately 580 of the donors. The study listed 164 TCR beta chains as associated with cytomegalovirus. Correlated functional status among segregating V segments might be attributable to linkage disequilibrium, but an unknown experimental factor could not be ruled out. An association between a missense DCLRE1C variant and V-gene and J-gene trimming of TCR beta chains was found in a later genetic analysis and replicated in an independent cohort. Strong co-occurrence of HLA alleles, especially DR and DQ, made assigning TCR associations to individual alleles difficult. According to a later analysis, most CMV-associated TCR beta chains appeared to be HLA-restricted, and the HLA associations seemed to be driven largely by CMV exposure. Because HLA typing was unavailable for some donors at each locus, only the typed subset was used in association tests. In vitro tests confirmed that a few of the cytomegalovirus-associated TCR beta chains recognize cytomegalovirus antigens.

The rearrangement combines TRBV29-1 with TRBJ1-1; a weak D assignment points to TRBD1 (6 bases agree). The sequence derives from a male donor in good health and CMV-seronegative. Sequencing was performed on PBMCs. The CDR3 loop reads CSVGDNMNTEAFF. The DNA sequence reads TGCAGCGTGGGGGACAACATGAACACTGAAGCTTTCTTT.